This T cell receptor (beta chain) came from a study of T cell responses to AZD1222 COVID-19 vaccine. Second-dose groups at about 4 or about 12 weeks were pooled. The CDR3 spans 17 residues. In germline, CDR1 is SGHTA, CDR2 FQGTGA. V was cut by 1 base and J by 2 bases, with 12 bases left in between. Method: immunoSEQ multiplex PCR; TCRdb's copy keeps in-frame clones and lacks some. Of approximately 130,000 clones detected, 65% to 90% appear once; the ten largest clones hold about 28%. With regard to this clone: The antigen is undetermined.

Notes on the study in general: The sample set comprised mostly white British donors with more females, and clonal diversity was possibly underestimated. Only 5 to 7 individuals given AZD1222 were seropositive at baseline. Without day 14 samples, only post-peak T cell repertoires were studied.

The sequencing used peripheral blood, collected 28 days after the second AZD1222 dose. This chain connects TRBV7-3 to TRBJ2-6, with no clear D. The TCR comes from an adult who received the AZD1222 COVID-19 vaccine. The CDR3 is CASSLNPPRPGANVLTF. The CDR3 DNA sequence: TGTGCCAGCAGCTTAAACCCACCCCGGCCTGGGGCCAACGTCCTGACTTTC.